The source of this T cell receptor beta chain is a study of regulatory T cells in long-lasting Graves disease. The time point here: newly diagnosed GD, antithyroid drugs for less than 3 months. Scientists built the TCR library using RNA that was extracted from PBMCs. Construction of TCR beta libraries relied on iRepertoire HTBI primers and on Arm-PCR targeting CDR3 regions. TCRdb re-called the multiplex PCR reads with MiXCR, one entry per CDR3 protein. The data show over 500,000 distinct CDR3 sequences, roughly 15% seen once. This CDR3 region has 11 residues. CDR1 is SGHTA and CDR2 is FQGNSA in the germline V gene. V was pared by 3 bases and J by 12 bases, with 11 bases between. This clonotype was found many times. The same sample was also used in a study of T cells in Graves' hyperthyroidism and ophthalmopathy.

The input for sequencing was peripheral blood mononuclear cells (PBMCs), taken at new diagnosis, from a patient treated with antithyroid drugs. The clonotype comes from a woman aged 30 to 39 with Graves disease. J is TRBJ1-1 and V is TRBV7-2; D remains ambiguous. The DNA for the CDR3 is TGTGCCAGCAGCTTGGGTCTCTTGCCTTTCTTT. Protein sequence: CASSLGLLPFF.